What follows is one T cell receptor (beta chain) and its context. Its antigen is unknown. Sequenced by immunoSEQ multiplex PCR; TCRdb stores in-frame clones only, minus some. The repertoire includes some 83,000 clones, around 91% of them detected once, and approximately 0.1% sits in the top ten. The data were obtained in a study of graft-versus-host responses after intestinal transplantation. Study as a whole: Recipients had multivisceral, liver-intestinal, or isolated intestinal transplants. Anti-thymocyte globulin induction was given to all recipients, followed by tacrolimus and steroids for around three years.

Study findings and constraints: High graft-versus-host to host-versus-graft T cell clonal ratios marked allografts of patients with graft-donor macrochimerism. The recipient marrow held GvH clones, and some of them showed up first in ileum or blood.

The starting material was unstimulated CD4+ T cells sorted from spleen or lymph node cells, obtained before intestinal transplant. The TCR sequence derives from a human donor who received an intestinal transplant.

CDR3 sequence: CASSVFQGAAEAFF. The CDR3 DNA reads TGTGCCAGCAGTGTTTTCCAAGGGGCAGCAGAAGCTTTCTTT. This sequence joins TRBV6-5 and TRBJ1-1; D possibly corresponds to TRBD1 (5 bases). CDR1 MNHEY and CDR2 SVGAGI come from the germline V gene. CDR3 size: 14 residues. Trimming took 5 bases from V and 8 from J, leaving 18 bases between them.